This TCR beta chain is from a study of T cell changes during pregnancy in multiple sclerosis. Generated by immunoSEQ multiplex PCR, the TCRdb table keeps only in-frame clones and is missing some. The sample shows some 87,000 clones, around 94% of them seen only once. From germline, CDR1 is ENHRY and CDR2 SYGVKD. V was cut by 5 bases and J by 1 base, with 9 bases left in between. This CDR3 has 14 amino acids. V and J are TRBV10-3 and TRBJ1-5; perhaps TRBD1 as D (6 bases). The clonotype was recovered from a female donor with multiple sclerosis, enrolled in a pregnancy study. Sequencing used CD4+ T cells from peripheral blood mononuclear cells, obtained before pregnancy. Here the CDR3 DNA reads TGTGCCATCAGTCGGCAGGGGAGCAATCAGCCCCAGCATTTT. This encodes CAISRQGSNQPQHF.